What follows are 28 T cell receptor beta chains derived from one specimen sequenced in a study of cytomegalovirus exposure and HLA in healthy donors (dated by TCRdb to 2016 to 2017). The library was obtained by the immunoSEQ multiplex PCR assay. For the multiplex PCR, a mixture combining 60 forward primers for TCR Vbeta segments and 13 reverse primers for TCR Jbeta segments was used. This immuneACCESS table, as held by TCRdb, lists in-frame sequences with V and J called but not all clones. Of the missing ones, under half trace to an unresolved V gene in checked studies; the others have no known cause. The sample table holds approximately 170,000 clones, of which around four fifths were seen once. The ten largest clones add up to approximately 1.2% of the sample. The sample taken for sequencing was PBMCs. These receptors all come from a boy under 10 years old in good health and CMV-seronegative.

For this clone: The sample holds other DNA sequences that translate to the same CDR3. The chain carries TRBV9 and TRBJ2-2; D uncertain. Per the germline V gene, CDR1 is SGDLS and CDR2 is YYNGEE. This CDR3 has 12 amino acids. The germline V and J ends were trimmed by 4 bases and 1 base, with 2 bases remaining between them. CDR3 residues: CASSLNTGELFF. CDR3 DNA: TGTGCCAGCAGCCTGAACACCGGGGAGCTGTTTTTT.

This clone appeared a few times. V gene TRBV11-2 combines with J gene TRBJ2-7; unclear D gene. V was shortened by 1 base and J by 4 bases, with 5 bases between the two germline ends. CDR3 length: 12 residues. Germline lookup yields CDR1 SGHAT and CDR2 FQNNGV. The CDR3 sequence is CASSLGQYEQYV. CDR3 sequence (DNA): TGTGCCAGCAGCTTAGGACAATACGAGCAGTACGTC.

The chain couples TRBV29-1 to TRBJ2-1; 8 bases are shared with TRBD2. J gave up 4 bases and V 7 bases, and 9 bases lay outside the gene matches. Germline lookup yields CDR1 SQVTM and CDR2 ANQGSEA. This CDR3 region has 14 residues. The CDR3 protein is CSARSGSVYNEQFF. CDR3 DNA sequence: TGCAGCGCCAGGAGCGGGAGTGTGTACAATGAGCAGTTCTTC.

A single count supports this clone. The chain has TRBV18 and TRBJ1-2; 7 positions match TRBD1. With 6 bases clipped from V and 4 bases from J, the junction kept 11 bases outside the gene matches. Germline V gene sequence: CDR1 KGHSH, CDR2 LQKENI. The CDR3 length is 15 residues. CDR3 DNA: TGTGCCAGCTCCCCTCAGGGACAGAGTGGCTATGGCTACACCTTC. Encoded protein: CASSPQGQSGYGYTF.

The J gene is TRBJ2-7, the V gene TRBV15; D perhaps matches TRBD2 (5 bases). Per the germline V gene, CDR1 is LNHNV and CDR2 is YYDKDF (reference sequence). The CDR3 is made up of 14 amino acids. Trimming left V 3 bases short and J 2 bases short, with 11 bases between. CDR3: CATSRDSTTYEQYF. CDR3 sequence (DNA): TGTGCCACCAGCAGGGACTCTACGACCTACGAGCAGTACTTC.

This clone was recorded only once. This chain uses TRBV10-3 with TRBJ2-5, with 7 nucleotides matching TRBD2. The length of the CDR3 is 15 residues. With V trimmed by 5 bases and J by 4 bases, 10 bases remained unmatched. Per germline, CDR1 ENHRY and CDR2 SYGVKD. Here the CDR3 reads CAISRPGEGLETQYF. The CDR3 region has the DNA TGTGCCATCAGTCGCCCTGGGGAGGGCCTAGAGACCCAGTACTTC.

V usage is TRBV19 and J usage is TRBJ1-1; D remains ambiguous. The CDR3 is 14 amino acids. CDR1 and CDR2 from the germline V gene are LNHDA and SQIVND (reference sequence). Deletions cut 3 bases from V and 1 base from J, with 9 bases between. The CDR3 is CASSIYGWNTEAFF. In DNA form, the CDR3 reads TGTGCCAGTAGTATTTACGGTTGGAACACTGAAGCTTTCTTT.

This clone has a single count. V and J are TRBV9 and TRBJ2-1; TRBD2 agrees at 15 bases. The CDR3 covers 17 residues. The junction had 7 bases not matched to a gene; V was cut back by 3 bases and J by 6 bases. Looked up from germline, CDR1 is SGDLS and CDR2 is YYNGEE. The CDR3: CASSAGLAGGIGNEQFF. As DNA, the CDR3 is TGTGCCAGCAGCGCGGGACTAGCGGGAGGAATTGGCAATGAGCAGTTCTTC.

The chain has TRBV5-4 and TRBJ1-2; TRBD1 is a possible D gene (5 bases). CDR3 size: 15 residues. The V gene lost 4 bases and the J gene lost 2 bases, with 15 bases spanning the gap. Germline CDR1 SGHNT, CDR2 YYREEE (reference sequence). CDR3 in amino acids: CASSPTGRENYGYTF. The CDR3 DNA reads TGTGCCAGCAGCCCTACGGGACGGGAGAACTATGGCTACACCTTC.

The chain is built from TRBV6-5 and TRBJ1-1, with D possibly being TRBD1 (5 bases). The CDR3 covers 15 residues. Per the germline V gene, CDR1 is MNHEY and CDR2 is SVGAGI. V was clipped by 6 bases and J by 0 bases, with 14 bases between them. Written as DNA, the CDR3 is TGTGCCAGCAGCATCGACAGACGGCTGAACACTGAAGCTTTCTTT. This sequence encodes CASSIDRRLNTEAFF.

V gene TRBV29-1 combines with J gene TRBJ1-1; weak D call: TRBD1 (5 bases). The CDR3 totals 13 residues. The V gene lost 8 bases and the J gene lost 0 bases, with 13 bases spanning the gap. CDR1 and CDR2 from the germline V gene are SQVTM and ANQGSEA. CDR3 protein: CSCGGVLNTEAFF. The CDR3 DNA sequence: TGCAGCTGCGGGGGGGTATTGAACACTGAAGCTTTCTTT.

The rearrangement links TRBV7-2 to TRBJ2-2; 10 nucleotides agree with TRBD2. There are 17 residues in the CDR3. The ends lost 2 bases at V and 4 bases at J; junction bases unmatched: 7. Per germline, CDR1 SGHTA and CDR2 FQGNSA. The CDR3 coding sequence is TGTGCCAGCAGCTTAAAGCGGGGGGGCCTGATCACCGGGGAGCTGTTTTTT. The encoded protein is CASSLKRGGLITGELFF.

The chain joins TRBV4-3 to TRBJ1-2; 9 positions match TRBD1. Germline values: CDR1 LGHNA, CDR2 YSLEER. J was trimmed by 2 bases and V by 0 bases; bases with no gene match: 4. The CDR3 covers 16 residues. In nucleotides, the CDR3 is TGCGCCAGCAGCCAAGAGCCTGGGACAGGGAACTATGGCTACACCTTC. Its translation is CASSQEPGTGNYGYTF.

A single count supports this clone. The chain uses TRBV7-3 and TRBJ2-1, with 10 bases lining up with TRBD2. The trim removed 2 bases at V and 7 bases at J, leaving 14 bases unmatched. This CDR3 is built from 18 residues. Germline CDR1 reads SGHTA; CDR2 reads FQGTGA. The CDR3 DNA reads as TGTGCCAGCAGCTTAGGTCCCCCGCTAGCGGGAGATGGGAATGAGCAGTTCTTC. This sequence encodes CASSLGPPLAGDGNEQFF.

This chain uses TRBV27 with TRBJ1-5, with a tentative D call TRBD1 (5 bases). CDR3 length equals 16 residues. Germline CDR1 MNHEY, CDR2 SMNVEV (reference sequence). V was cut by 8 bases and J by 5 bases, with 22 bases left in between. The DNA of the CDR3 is TGTGCCAGCGGAAGGGGCCCTCCACCCCTTCATCAGCCCCAGCATTTT. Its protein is CASGRGPPPLHQPQHF.

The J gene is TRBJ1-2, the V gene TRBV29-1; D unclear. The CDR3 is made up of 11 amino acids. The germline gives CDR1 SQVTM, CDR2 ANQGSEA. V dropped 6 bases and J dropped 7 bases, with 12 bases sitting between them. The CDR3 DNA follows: TGCAGCGTACGGGGAGTCGTTGGCTACACCTTC. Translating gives CSVRGVVGYTF.

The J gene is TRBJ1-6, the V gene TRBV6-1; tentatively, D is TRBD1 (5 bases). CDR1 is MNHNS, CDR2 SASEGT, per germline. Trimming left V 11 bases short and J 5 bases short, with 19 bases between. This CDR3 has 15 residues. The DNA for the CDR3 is TGTGCCTCCCTAGCGGGGGGACGGAATAATTCACCCCTCCACTTT. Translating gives CASLAGGRNNSPLHF.

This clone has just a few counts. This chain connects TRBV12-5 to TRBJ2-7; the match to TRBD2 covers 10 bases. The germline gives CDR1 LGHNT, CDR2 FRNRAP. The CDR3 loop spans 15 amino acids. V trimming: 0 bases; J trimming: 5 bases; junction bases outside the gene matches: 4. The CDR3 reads CASGLVSGRAHEQYF. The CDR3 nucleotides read TGTGCTAGTGGTTTGGTAAGCGGGAGGGCCCACGAGCAGTACTTC.

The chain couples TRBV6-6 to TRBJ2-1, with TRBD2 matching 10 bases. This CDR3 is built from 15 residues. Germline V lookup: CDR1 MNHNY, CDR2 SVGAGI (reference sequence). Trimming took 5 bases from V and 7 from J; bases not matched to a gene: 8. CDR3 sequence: CASSQTSGRGNEQFF. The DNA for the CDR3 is TGTGCCAGCAGTCAGACTAGCGGGCGGGGGAATGAGCAGTTCTTC.

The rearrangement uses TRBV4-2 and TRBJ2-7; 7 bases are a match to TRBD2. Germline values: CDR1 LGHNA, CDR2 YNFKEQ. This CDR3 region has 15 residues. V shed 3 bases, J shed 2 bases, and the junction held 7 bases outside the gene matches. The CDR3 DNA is TGTGCCAGCAGCCAGGACCTAGCGGATCCCTACGAGCAGTACTTC. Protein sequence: CASSQDLADPYEQYF.

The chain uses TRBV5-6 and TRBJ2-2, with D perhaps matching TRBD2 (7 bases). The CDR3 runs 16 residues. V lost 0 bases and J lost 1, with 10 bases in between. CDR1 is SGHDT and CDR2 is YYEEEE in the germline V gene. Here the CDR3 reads CASSLDGGLNTGELFF. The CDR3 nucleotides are TGTGCCAGCAGCTTGGACGGGGGGCTGAACACCGGGGAGCTGTTTTTT.

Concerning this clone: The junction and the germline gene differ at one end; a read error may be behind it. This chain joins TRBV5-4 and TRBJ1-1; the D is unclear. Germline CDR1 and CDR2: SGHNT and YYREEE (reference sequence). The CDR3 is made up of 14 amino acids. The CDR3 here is CASSPPGSLIEAFF. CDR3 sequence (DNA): TGTGCTAGCAGCCCCCCGGGTTCGCTGATTGAAGCTTTCTTT. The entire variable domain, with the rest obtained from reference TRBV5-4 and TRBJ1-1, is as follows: ETGVTQSPTHLIKTRGQQVTLRCSSQSGHNTVSWYQQALGQGPQFIFQYYREEENGRGNFPPRFSGLQFPNYSSELNVNALELDDSALYLCASSPPGSLIEAFFGQGTRLTVV.

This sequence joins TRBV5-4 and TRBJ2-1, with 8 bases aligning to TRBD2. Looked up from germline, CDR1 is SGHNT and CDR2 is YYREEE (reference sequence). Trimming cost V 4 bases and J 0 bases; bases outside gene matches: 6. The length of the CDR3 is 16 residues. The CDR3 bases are TGTGCCAGCAGCGGACCCCGGGGGGGCTCCTACAATGAGCAGTTCTTC. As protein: CASSGPRGGSYNEQFF.

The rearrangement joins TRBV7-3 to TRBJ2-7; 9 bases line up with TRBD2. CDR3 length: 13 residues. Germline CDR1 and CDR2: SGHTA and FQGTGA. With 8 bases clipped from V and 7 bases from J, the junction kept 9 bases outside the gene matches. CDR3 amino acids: CASAIRREGEQYF. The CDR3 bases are TGTGCCAGCGCTATCAGGCGGGAGGGGGAGCAGTACTTC.

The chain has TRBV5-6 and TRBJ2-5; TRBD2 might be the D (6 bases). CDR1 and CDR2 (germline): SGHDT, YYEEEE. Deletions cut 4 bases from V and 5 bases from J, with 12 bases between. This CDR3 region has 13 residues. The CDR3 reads CASSHGGLETQYF. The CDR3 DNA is TGTGCCAGCAGCCATGGGGGGTTGGAGACCCAGTACTTC.

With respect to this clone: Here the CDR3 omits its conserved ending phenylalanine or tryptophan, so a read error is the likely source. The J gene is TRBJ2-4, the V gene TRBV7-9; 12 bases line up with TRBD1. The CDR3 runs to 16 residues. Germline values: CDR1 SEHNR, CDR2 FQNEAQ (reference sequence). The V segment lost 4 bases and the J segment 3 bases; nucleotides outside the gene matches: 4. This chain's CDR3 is CASSSGTGGVKNIQYL. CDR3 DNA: TGTGCCAGCAGCTCAGGGACAGGGGGCGTCAAAAACATTCAGTACCTC.

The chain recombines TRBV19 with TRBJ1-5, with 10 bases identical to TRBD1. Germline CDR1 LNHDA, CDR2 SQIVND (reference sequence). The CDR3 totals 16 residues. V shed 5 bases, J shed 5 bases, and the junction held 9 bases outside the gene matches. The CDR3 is CASSYRQGAQDQPQHF. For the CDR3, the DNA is TGTGCCAGTAGTTATCGACAGGGGGCGCAGGATCAGCCCCAGCATTTT. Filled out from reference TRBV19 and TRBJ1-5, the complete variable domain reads DGGITQSPKYLFRKEGQNVTLSCEQNLNHDAMYWYRQDPGQGLRLIYYSQIVNDFQKGDIAEGYSVSREKKESFPLTVTSAQKNPTAFYLCASSYRQGAQDQPQHFGDGTRLSIL.

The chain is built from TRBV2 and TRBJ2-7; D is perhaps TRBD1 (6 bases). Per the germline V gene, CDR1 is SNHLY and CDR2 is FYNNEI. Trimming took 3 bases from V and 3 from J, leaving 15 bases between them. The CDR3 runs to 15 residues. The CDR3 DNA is TGTGCCAGCAGTGACCCTCTAGGGGGTTTCTACGAGCAGTACTTC. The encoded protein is CASSDPLGGFYEQYF.